This T cell receptor beta chain was sequenced for a study of HIV-infected patients and healthy controls. Study-wide results and caveats: In healthy controls, MAIT alpha CDR3s were common; in HIV+ repertoires, severely depleted. Healthy controls shared more CDR3 sequences between individuals than HIV-infected patients did.

CDR3 length: 15 residues. Trimming pared 4 bases from V and 7 bases from J, leaving 15 bases between. From germline, CDR1 is SGHNT and CDR2 YYREEE (reference sequence). No cell fractionation was done, so the repertoire covers all unsorted peripheral blood T cells. RNA came from 2 to 3 ml of peripheral blood. This clonotype showed up many times. The antigen remains undetermined. Alpha and beta constant-region primers primed reverse transcription of around 500 ng RNA. Separate chain-specific third strand synthesis with multiplexing indices produced the alpha and beta libraries. A 12-nucleotide barcode per molecule came from two concatenated random hexamers added pre-amplification. TCRdb passed the 5' RACE reads through MiXCR, listing each CDR3 protein once. The sample records 10,000 to 15,000 distinct CDR3 sequences, roughly 11% being singletons.

This rearrangement joins TRBV5-4 to TRBJ1-6; TRBD1 is a possible D gene (6 bases). Material: blood. This TCR was recovered from an adult in good health. CDR3 DNA: TGTGCCAGCAGCCCGACGGACAGCGGGAATTCACCCCTCCACTTT. It encodes CASSPTDSGNSPLHF.